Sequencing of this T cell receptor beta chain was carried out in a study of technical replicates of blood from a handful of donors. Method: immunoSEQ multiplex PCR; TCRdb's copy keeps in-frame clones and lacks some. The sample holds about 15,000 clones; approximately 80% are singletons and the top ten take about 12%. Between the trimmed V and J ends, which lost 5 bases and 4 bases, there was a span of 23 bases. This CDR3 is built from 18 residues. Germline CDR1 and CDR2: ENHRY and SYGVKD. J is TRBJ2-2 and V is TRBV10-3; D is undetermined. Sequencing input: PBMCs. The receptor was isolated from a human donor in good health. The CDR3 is CAISPRETTKVSTGELFF. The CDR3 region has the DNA TGTGCCATCAGTCCACGAGAAACTACCAAGGTGTCCACCGGGGAGCTGTTTTTT.